Below are 29 T cell receptor beta chains sequenced from a single sample in a study of cytomegalovirus exposure and HLA in healthy donors. PCR was performed using 60 Vbeta and 13 Jbeta primers. Data came from immunoSEQ multiplex PCR; TCRdb stores just in-frame clones and leaves some out. The sample consists of about 160,000 clones, around 74% of them appearing once. Sequencing used PBMCs. These receptors were obtained from a female donor in good health and CMV-seronegative.

CDR3 region: CSGGGGVSGNTIYF. The CDR3 nucleotides read TGCAGCGGAGGAGGGGGGGTATCTGGAAACACCATATATTTT. The chain joins TRBV29-1 to TRBJ1-3; possibly TRBD1 for D (6 bases). V lost 7 bases to trimming and J lost 1 base, with 14 bases between them. The CDR3 runs to 14 residues. The germline V gene encodes CDR1 SQVTM and CDR2 ANQGSEA.

A remark on this clone: Other DNA sequences in this specimen translate into the identical CDR3. J is TRBJ2-7 and V is TRBV30, with TRBD1 as a possible D gene (6 bases). The CDR3 consists of 11 residues. Germline CDR1 GTSNPN, CDR2 SVGIG (reference sequence). Trimming left V 0 bases short and J 6 bases short, with 6 bases between. The CDR3 DNA reads as TGTGCCTGGAGTGTAGGGGGCGAGCAGTACTTC. This codes for CAWSVGGEQYF.

The CDR3 nucleotides are TGCGCCAGCAGCCAAGAGGCGGCGAGCGGGAGGGCCAATTCCTACGAGCAGTACTTC. This encodes CASSQEAASGRANSYEQYF. The chain has TRBV4-1 and TRBJ2-7, with 10 bases that match TRBD2. The CDR3 has 19 amino acids. Losses at the gene ends were 0 bases for V and 1 base for J; bases not matched to a gene: 12. CDR1 is MGHRA, CDR2 YSYEKL, per germline.

The sample holds a few counts of this clone. The V call is TRBV6-1, the J call TRBJ1-1; a possible D gene is TRBD1 (6 bases). Germline CDR1 MNHNS, CDR2 SASEGT. V was shortened by 2 bases and J by 4 bases, with 17 bases between the two germline ends. The CDR3 totals 16 residues. The CDR3 region has the DNA TGTGCCAGCAGTGAAAACCCCGCAGGGGAGGGCACTGAAGCTTTCTTT. This encodes CASSENPAGEGTEAFF.

This chain connects TRBV19 to TRBJ1-1; 7 bases line up with TRBD1. This CDR3 region has 14 residues. Germline CDR1 is LNHDA and CDR2 is SQIVND (reference sequence). V lost 6 bases to trimming and J lost 5 bases; unmatched junction nucleotides: 9. The CDR3 spells CASSPQGGETEAFF. The DNA for the CDR3 is TGTGCCAGTAGCCCCCAGGGGGGAGAGACTGAAGCTTTCTTT. Filled out from reference TRBV19 and TRBJ1-1, the complete variable domain reads DGGITQSPKYLFRKEGQNVTLSCEQNLNHDAMYWYRQDPGQGLRLIYYSQIVNDFQKGDIAEGYSVSREKKESFPLTVTSAQKNPTAFYLCASSPQGGETEAFFGQGTRLTVV.

This clone was observed a handful of times. The chain uses TRBV5-1 and TRBJ2-5, with TRBD1 matching 7 bases. The J segment lost 5 bases and the V segment lost 2 bases, leaving 6 bases of the junction unmatched. CDR1 is SGHRS, CDR2 YFSETQ, per germline. There are 14 residues in the CDR3. The CDR3 region is CASSLQGPEETQYF. CDR3 nucleotides: TGCGCCAGCAGCTTACAGGGGCCCGAGGAGACCCAGTACTTC.

This clone has just a few counts. The genes are TRBV5-1 and TRBJ1-1; the D is unclear. V lost 2 bases and J 1 base, leaving 9 bases between the germline ends. The CDR3 is 14 residues long. Looked up from germline, CDR1 is SGHRS and CDR2 is YFSETQ. CDR3 loop: CASSFGDTNTEAFF. The CDR3 nucleotides read TGCGCCAGCAGCTTCGGCGACACGAACACTGAAGCTTTCTTT.

This sequence joins TRBV5-4 and TRBJ2-2, with 7 bases aligning to TRBD2. V was clipped by 4 bases and J by 1 base; unmatched bases: 16. CDR3 length equals 19 residues. Germline-derived CDR1 and CDR2 are SGHNT and YYREEE (reference sequence). The CDR3 sequence: CASSPGPKGRGLNTGELFF. In DNA, the CDR3 is TGTGCCAGCAGCCCGGGGCCTAAAGGGAGGGGATTGAACACCGGGGAGCTGTTTTTT. The whole variable domain, filled in from reference TRBV5-4 and TRBJ2-2, reads ETGVTQSPTHLIKTRGQQVTLRCSSQSGHNTVSWYQQALGQGPQFIFQYYREEENGRGNFPPRFSGLQFPNYSSELNVNALELDDSALYLCASSPGPKGRGLNTGELFFGEGSRLTVL.

As regards this clone: The CDR3 end shows no conserved phenylalanine or tryptophan, and so a read error is likely. The chain employs TRBV10-1 and TRBJ2-7; a weak D match, TRBD2 (7 bases). This CDR3 is built from 14 residues. Germline CDR1 reads WNHNN; CDR2 reads SYGVQD (reference sequence). The V end was cut by 4 bases, the J end by 2 bases, with 12 bases between. The DNA for the CDR3 is TGCGCCAGCAGTGTAACGGGGGGCGCCTACGAGCAGTACCTC. Translated: CASSVTGGAYEQYL.

The chain joins TRBV28 to TRBJ1-4; 10 bases match TRBD1. Germline V lookup: CDR1 MDHEN, CDR2 SYDVKM. The junction had 9 bases not matched to a gene; V was cut back by 7 bases and J by 13 bases. The CDR3 is 13 amino acids. CDR3 nucleotides: TGTGCCAGCAAAGGGACAGGGGCCCCCCGACTGTTTTTT. Translated: CASKGTGAPRLFF.

The chain uses TRBV5-1 and TRBJ2-1; 9 bases are shared with TRBD2. Trimming at V came to 0 bases and at J to 7 bases, leaving 8 bases not matched to a gene. Per germline, CDR1 SGHRS and CDR2 YFSETQ. The CDR3 runs 16 residues. The CDR3 DNA reads TGCGCCAGCAGCTTGGAAGGTAGCGGGAGTATAAATGAGCAGTTCTTC. Encoded protein: CASSLEGSGSINEQFF.

To note about this clone: Distinct nucleotide sequences in the sample also encode this CDR3. The V gene is TRBV2, the J gene TRBJ1-2; 7 positions agree with TRBD1. CDR3 length: 14 residues. V lost 9 bases and J lost 6; bases outside the gene matches: 13. Germline V lookup: CDR1 SNHLY, CDR2 FYNNEI. This chain's CDR3 is CASRREGAFNGYTF. The CDR3 bases are TGTGCCAGTCGTCGAGAGGGGGCCTTCAATGGCTACACCTTC.

The chain links TRBV4-1 to TRBJ1-2, with a weak D call TRBD1 (6 bases). Trimming shortened V by 4 bases and J by 3 bases, and 18 bases separated the two germline ends. The CDR3 is made up of 16 amino acids. Per the germline V gene, CDR1 is MGHRA and CDR2 is YSYEKL. This CDR3 is CASSPEPRGSHYGYTF. The CDR3 DNA reads as TGCGCCAGCAGCCCCGAACCCAGGGGATCCCACTATGGCTACACCTTC.

This chain joins TRBV19 and TRBJ2-7; 10 bases line up with TRBD1. CDR3 length equals 15 residues. Germline values: CDR1 LNHDA, CDR2 SQIVND (reference sequence). Trimming took 5 bases from V and 6 from J; bases not matched to a gene: 10. CDR3 sequence reads: CASSYRDRGSSEQYF. The CDR3 bases are TGTGCCAGTAGTTACCGGGACAGGGGTTCGAGCGAGCAGTACTTC.

Comment on this clone: The junction shows a germline mismatch at one end, possibly a read error. This chain links TRBV6-1 with TRBJ2-7; 7 bases are shared with TRBD1. The V gene's germline CDR1 is MNHNS and CDR2 SASEGT. The CDR3 is 13 amino acids. In DNA, the CDR3 is TGTACCAGCAGGGTTTCACAGGGGTACGAGCAGTACTTC. This gives the protein CTSRVSQGYEQYF.

This chain connects TRBV5-1 to TRBJ1-3, with unresolved D. V was trimmed by 4 bases and J by 0 bases, leaving 14 bases between them. The germline V gene has CDR1 SGHRS and CDR2 YFSETQ. The CDR3 contains 16 residues. The CDR3 reads CASSTVGGVSGNTIYF. The CDR3 region has the DNA TGCGCCAGCAGCACGGTTGGCGGGGTCTCTGGAAACACCATATATTTT.

V usage is TRBV6-5 and J usage is TRBJ1-2, with D tentatively TRBD1 (5 bases). CDR3 length: 11 residues. The germline V gene has CDR1 MNHEY and CDR2 SVGAGI. V was trimmed by 5 bases and J by 10 bases, leaving 11 bases between them. CDR3 nucleotides: TGTGCCAGCAGTCTAGGGACTATCTACACCTTC. Protein: CASSLGTIYTF.

The chain couples TRBV29-1 to TRBJ2-3, with D perhaps matching TRBD1 (5 bases). The V end was cut by 7 bases, the J end by 2 bases, with 13 bases between. The CDR3 totals 13 residues. Germline lookup yields CDR1 SQVTM and CDR2 ANQGSEA. The DNA for the CDR3 is TGCAGCGCCGCGACAGATCTCACAGATACGCAGTATTTT. Its protein is CSAATDLTDTQYF.

This clone was seen a handful of times. This chain connects TRBV5-1 to TRBJ2-6; the match to TRBD1 covers 11 bases. V lost 2 bases, J lost 1 base, and 8 bases stayed unmatched. Germline CDR1 and CDR2: SGHRS and YFSETQ. The CDR3 contains 19 residues. CDR3 DNA sequence: TGCGCCAGCAGCTTTTGGCAGGGGACAGGGGGTTCTGGGGCCAACGTCCTGACTTTC. Translation gives CASSFWQGTGGSGANVLTF.

The chain combines TRBV6-1 with TRBJ1-1, with D possibly being TRBD1 (6 bases). The V gene's germline CDR1 is MNHNS and CDR2 SASEGT. The CDR3 extends over 15 amino acids. Trimming took off 8 bases at V and 0 bases at J, with 16 bases between the two ends. The chain's CDR3 is CASGGPGDMNTEAFF. CDR3 coding DNA: TGTGCCAGCGGGGGCCCCGGGGATATGAACACTGAAGCTTTCTTT.

The rearrangement joins TRBV5-4 to TRBJ1-1; D gene unclear. The ends were cut back, 0 bases at V and 0 bases at J, with 12 bases in the middle. This CDR3 spans 16 amino acids. Germline V gene sequence: CDR1 SGHNT, CDR2 YYREEE (reference sequence). The CDR3 loop reads CASSLDYAQVNTEAFF. For the CDR3, the DNA is TGTGCCAGCAGCTTGGATTACGCACAAGTGAACACTGAAGCTTTCTTT.

This chain uses TRBV7-8 with TRBJ1-4; D may be TRBD1 (5 bases). This CDR3 is built from 15 residues. Germline V gene sequence: CDR1 SGHVS, CDR2 FQNEAQ. Trimming took 1 base from V and 3 from J, leaving 9 bases between them. The CDR3 nucleotides are TGTGCCAGCAGCTTAGGAAGACAGCCTAATGAAAAACTGTTTTTT. This encodes CASSLGRQPNEKLFF.

The chain has TRBV5-6 and TRBJ1-3; 7 bases fit TRBD1. From germline, CDR1 is SGHDT and CDR2 YYEEEE. This CDR3 is built from 15 residues. The CDR3 loop reads CASTRGRGGSDTIYF. CDR3 nucleotides: TGTGCTTCCACCCGCGGTAGAGGGGGCAGTGACACCATATATTTT.

V usage is TRBV9 and J usage is TRBJ1-4, with no clear D. The CDR3 sequence is 15 residues long. The germline V and J ends were trimmed by 3 bases and 0 bases, with 9 bases remaining between them. The germline CDR1 and CDR2 sequences are SGDLS and YYNGEE. For the CDR3, the DNA is TGTGCCAGCAGCGCTCGGGGTGCAACTAATGAAAAACTGTTTTTT. As protein: CASSARGATNEKLFF. The full variable domain, in which reference TRBV9 and TRBJ1-4 provide the parts outside the CDR3, is DSGVTQTPKHLITATGQRVTLRCSPRSGDLSVYWYQQSLDQGLQFLIQYYNGEERAKGNILERFSAQQFPDLHSELNLSSLELGDSALYFCASSARGATNEKLFFGSGTQLSVL.

This clone occurred once. This chain joins TRBV6-5 and TRBJ1-4, with 8 nucleotides matching TRBD1. CDR1 is MNHEY and CDR2 is SVGAGI in the germline V gene. V was pared by 2 bases and J by 9 bases, with 5 bases of the junction left unmatched. The CDR3 is 14 residues long. CDR3 nucleotide sequence: TGTGCCAGCAGTTACGGGACAGGTTTACAAAAACTGTTTTTT. Amino acid sequence: CASSYGTGLQKLFF.

The chain carries TRBV6-5 and TRBJ1-1, with TRBD1 as a possible D gene (5 bases). Germline V gives CDR1 MNHEY, CDR2 SVGAGI. The V end lost 4 bases, the J end lost 1 base, and 7 bases lay between the germline ends. The CDR3 loop spans 13 amino acids. The DNA for the CDR3 is TGTGCCAGCAGTTTAGACAGGAACACTGAAGCTTTCTTT. It is translated as CASSLDRNTEAFF.

This clone was counted only a few times. The chain is built from TRBV29-1 and TRBJ1-1; D might be TRBD1 (6 bases). Germline CDR1 is SQVTM and CDR2 is ANQGSEA. The CDR3 loop spans 14 amino acids. Trimming removed 4 bases at V and 4 bases at J, with 16 bases between. In DNA form, the CDR3 reads TGCAGCGTTGTTCGGGGGGCGGACGGCACTGAAGCTTTCTTT. This gives the protein CSVVRGADGTEAFF. The entire variable domain, with the rest obtained from reference TRBV29-1 and TRBJ1-1, is as follows: SAVISQKPSRDICQRGTSLTIQCQVDSQVTMMFWYRQQPGQSLTLIATANQGSEATYESGFVIDKFPISRPNLTFSTLTVSNMSPEDSSIYLCSVVRGADGTEAFFGQGTRLTVV.

The DNA of the CDR3 is TGTGCCAGCAGTGCAGGGACAGGGTCGACTAATGAAAAACTGTTTTTT. Its translation is CASSAGTGSTNEKLFF. The chain couples TRBV6-1 to TRBJ1-4, with TRBD1 matching over 9 bases. The CDR3 is 16 residues long. Trimming removed 4 bases from V and 2 bases from J; junction bases left unmatched: 5. Germline CDR1 reads MNHNS; CDR2 reads SASEGT.

This chain connects TRBV30 to TRBJ2-3; tentatively, D is TRBD2 (6 bases). There are 13 residues in the CDR3. V dropped 5 bases and J dropped 5 bases, with 14 bases sitting between them. Germline V gene lookup returns CDR1 GTSNPN and CDR2 SVGIG (reference sequence). CDR3: CAWSITAGDTQYF. CDR3 coding DNA: TGTGCCTGGTCCATCACAGCGGGAGATACGCAGTATTTT.